Detailed here is one TCR beta chain. The antigen is undetermined. The entry originates in a study of CD8 T cells in ankylosing spondylitis. Study results and caveats: Typical of ankylosing spondylitis blood, it appeared, was a TCR beta motif of several highly homologous variants. Previously reported in reactive arthritis synovial fluid and blood were some of the motif variants. Reports say disease-linked clones showed up significantly more in matched ankylosing spondylitis synovial fluid.

Libraries for TCR beta were made by quantitative 5'-RACE with molecular barcodes. TCRdb fed the 5' RACE reads into MiXCR, producing one record per CDR3 protein. The data contain around 540,000 distinct CDR3 sequences, 12% of them singletons. Per germline, CDR1 DFQATT and CDR2 SNEGSKA (reference sequence). The trim removed 1 base at V and 4 bases at J, leaving 6 bases unmatched. The CDR3 spans 15 residues. This clonotype originated in a male donor with ankylosing spondylitis. Sequenced input: blood, either unsorted or a sorted T cell fraction (not recorded which). The rearrangement joins TRBV20-1 to TRBJ2-1; 8 nucleotides agree with TRBD2. As DNA, the CDR3 is TGCAGTGCTAGAGTGGTAGCGGGAAAATACAATGAGCAGTTCTTC. As protein: CSARVVAGKYNEQFF.